This TCR beta chain was recovered during a study of cytomegalovirus exposure and HLA in healthy donors. Unrecorded immune exposure was likely among donors, who were nominally healthy when sampled. It was with 60 Vbeta and 13 Jbeta primers that the PCR ran. Clones were sequenced by immunoSEQ multiplex PCR, and TCRdb holds only the in-frame ones, with some missing. The data show around 60,000 clones, more than 60% seen once. Regarding the study as a whole: TCR beta chain V- and J-gene trimming was linked, in a later analysis, to a missense variant in DCLRE1C.

Germline V lookup: CDR1 SGHTA, CDR2 FQGNSA. The CDR3 is made up of 15 amino acids. V dropped 2 bases and J dropped 3 bases, with 10 bases sitting between them. To note about this clone: The antigen remains undetermined.

The TCR comes from a man aged 50 or older in good health and CMV-seropositive. The sample was PBMCs. The chain combines TRBV7-2 with TRBJ1-4; tentative D call: TRBD1 (5 bases). This chain's CDR3 is CASSLNRGANEKLFF. The CDR3 DNA reads TGTGCCAGCAGCTTAAATCGGGGGGCTAATGAAAAACTGTTTTTT. Complete variable domain (other parts from reference TRBV7-2 and TRBJ1-4): GAGVSQSPSNKVTEKGKDVELRCDPISGHTALYWYRQSLGQGLEFLIYFQGNSAPDKSGLPSDRFSAERTGGSVSTLTIQRTQQEDSAVYLCASSLNRGANEKLFFGSGTQLSVL.